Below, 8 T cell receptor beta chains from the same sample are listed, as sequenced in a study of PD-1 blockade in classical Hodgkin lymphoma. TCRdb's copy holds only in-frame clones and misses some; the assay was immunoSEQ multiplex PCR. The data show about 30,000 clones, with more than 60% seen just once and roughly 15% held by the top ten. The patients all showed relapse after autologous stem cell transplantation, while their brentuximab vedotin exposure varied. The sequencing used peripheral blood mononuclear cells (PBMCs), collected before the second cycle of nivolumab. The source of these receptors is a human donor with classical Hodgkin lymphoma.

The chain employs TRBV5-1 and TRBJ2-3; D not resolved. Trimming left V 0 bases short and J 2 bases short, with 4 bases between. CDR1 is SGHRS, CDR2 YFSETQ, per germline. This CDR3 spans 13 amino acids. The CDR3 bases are TGCGCCAGCAGCTTGGAGATCACAGATACGCAGTATTTT. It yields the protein CASSLEITDTQYF.

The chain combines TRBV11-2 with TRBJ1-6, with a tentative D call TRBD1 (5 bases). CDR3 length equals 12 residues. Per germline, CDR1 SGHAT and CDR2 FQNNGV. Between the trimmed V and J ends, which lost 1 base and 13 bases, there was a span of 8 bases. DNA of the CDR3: TGTGCCAGCAGCTTAGGGGGCGGGCCCCTCCACTTT. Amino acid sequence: CASSLGGGPLHF.

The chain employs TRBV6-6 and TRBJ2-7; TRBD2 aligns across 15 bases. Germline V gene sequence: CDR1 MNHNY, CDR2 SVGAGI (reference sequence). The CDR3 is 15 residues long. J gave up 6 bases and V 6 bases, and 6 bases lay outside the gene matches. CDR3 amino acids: CASSRTSGGASEQYV. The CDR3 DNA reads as TGTGCCAGCAGCAGGACTAGCGGGGGGGCCTCCGAGCAGTACGTC.

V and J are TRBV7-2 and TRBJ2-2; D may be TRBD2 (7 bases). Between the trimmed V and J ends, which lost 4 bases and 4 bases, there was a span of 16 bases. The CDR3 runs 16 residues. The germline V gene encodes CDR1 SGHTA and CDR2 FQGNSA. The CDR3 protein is CASSSRRGGTTGELFF. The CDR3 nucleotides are TGTGCCAGCAGCTCACGGCGCGGGGGCACCACCGGGGAGCTGTTTTTT.

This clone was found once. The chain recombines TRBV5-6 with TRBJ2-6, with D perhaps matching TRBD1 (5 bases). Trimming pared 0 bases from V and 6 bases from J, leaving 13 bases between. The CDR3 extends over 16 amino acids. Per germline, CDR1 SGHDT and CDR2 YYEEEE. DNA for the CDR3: TGTGCCAGCAGCTTGGGACACTTAGGGGAGGCCAACGTCCTGACTTTC. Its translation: CASSLGHLGEANVLTF.

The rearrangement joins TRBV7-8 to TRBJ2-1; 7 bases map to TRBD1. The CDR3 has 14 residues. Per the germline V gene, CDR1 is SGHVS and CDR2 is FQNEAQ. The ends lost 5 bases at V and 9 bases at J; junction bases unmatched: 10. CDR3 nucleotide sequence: TGTGCCAGCAGCGACAGGGAAGGGACAGCTGAGCAGTTCTTC. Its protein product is CASSDREGTAEQFF. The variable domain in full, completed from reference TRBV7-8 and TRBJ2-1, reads GAGVSQSPRYKVAKRGQDVALRCDPISGHVSLFWYQQALGQGPEFLTYFQNEAQLDKSGLPSDRFFAERPEGSVSTLKIQRTQQEDSAVYLCASSDREGTAEQFFGPGTRLTVL.

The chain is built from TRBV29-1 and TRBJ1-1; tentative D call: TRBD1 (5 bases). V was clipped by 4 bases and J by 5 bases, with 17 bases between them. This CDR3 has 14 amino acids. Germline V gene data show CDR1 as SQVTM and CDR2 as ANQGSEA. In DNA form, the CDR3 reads TGCAGCGTTGCCCATGGCAGGGTTGATACTGAAGCTTTCTTT. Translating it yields CSVAHGRVDTEAFF. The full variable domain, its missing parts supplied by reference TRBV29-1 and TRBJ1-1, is SAVISQKPSRDICQRGTSLTIQCQVDSQVTMMFWYRQQPGQSLTLIATANQGSEATYESGFVIDKFPISRPNLTFSTLTVSNMSPEDSSIYLCSVAHGRVDTEAFFGQGTRLTVV.

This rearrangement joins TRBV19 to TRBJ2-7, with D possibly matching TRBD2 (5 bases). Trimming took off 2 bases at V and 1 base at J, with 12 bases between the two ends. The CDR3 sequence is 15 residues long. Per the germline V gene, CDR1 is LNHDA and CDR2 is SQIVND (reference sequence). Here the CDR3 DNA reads TGTGCCAGTAGTATATCAACTCGGGGATCCTACGAGCAGTACTTC. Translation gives CASSISTRGSYEQYF. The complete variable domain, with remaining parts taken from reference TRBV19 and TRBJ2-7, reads DGGITQSPKYLFRKEGQNVTLSCEQNLNHDAMYWYRQDPGQGLRLIYYSQIVNDFQKGDIAEGYSVSREKKESFPLTVTSAQKNPTAFYLCASSISTRGSYEQYFGPGTRLTVT.